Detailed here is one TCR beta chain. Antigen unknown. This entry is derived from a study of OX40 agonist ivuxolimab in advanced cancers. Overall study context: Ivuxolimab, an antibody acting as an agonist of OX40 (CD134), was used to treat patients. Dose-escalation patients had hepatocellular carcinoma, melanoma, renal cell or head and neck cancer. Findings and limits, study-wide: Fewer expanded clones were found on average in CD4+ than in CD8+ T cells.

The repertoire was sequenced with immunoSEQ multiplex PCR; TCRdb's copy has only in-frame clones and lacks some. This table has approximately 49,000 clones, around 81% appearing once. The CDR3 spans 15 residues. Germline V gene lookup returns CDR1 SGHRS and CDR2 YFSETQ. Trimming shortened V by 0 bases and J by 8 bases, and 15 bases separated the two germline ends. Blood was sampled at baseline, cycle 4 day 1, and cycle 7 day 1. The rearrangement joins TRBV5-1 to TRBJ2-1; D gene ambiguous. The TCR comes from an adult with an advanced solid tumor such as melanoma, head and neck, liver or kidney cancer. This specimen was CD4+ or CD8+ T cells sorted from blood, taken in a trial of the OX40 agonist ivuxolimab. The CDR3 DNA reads TGCGCCAGCAGCTTGGCCATTGGGATTAGTGATGAGCAGTTCTTC. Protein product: CASSLAIGISDEQFF.